These 26 T cell receptor beta chains originate from one sample sequenced in a study of blood T cell repertoires in COVID-19. Method: immunoSEQ multiplex PCR; TCRdb's copy keeps in-frame clones and lacks some. The sample includes roughly 250,000 clones, 83% of them seen just once. The sequencing sample was made of peripheral blood. The receptors stem from a human donor in a cohort sampled during active COVID-19.

This clone has at least ten counts. The rearrangement links TRBV18 to TRBJ2-5, with 7 bases identical to TRBD1. The CDR3 is made up of 14 amino acids. Trimming took 4 bases from V and 0 from J; bases not matched to a gene: 2. Germline V gene data show CDR1 as KGHSH and CDR2 as LQKENI. Here the CDR3 DNA reads TGTGCCAGCTCACGAGGACAGGACCAAGAGACCCAGTACTTC. This codes for CASSRGQDQETQYF.

The chain carries TRBV3-1 (or the pseudogene TRBV3-2) and TRBJ1-1; 8 bases align to TRBD1. The CDR3 loop spans 14 amino acids. V lost 1 base, J lost 4 bases, and 2 bases stayed unmatched. Germline V gene data show CDR1 as LGHDT and CDR2 as YNNKEL (reference sequence). The CDR3, as DNA: TGTGCCAGCAGCCAAGCTACAGGGGGCACTGAAGCTTTCTTT. Protein product: CASSQATGGTEAFF.

This chain connects TRBV4-2 to TRBJ2-1; 7 bases are a match to TRBD2. Looked up from germline, CDR1 is LGHNA and CDR2 is YNFKEQ. The CDR3 covers 16 residues. Germline trimming cut 1 base from V and 10 bases from J; bases unmatched to any gene: 13. Here the CDR3 reads CASSQGQNVAGEEQFF. CDR3 in DNA: TGTGCCAGCAGCCAAGGACAAAACGTAGCGGGCGAGGAGCAGTTCTTC.

The rearrangement joins TRBV11-3 to TRBJ2-7; TRBD1 is a possible D gene (6 bases). The germline V gene encodes CDR1 SGHNT and CDR2 YENEEA. The CDR3 runs to 15 residues. V shed 5 bases and J shed 4 bases, with 18 bases lying between them. The CDR3 bases are TGTGCCAGCAGCCTCGACAGGACCCTGCCTTACGAGCAGTACTTC. This codes for CASSLDRTLPYEQYF.

The count of this clone is one. V gene TRBV20-1 combines with J gene TRBJ2-1; D remains unclear. The CDR3 length is 11 residues. Germline CDR1 is DFQATT and CDR2 is SNEGSKA (reference sequence). V dropped 7 bases and J dropped 7 bases, with 11 bases sitting between them. CDR3 DNA sequence: TGCAGTGTTCTAGGCGCTAATGAGCAGTTCTTC. Amino acids: CSVLGANEQFF.

This CDR3 is CASRALQGALGYTF. In DNA, the CDR3 is TGTGCCAGCAGGGCCTTACAGGGGGCGCTTGGCTACACCTTC. The chain combines TRBV2 with TRBJ1-2; 9 positions agree with TRBD1. V lost 6 bases, J lost 7 bases, and 9 bases stayed unmatched. The CDR3 has 14 residues. Germline V gives CDR1 SNHLY, CDR2 FYNNEI.

This chain uses TRBV10-1 with TRBJ2-3; TRBD2 aligns across 8 bases. The germline V gene has CDR1 WNHNN and CDR2 SYGVQD (reference sequence). Trimming took 9 bases from V and 7 from J; bases not matched to a gene: 9. This CDR3 has 13 amino acids. The CDR3 sequence: CASQQREYYTQYF. Written as DNA, the CDR3 is TGCGCCAGTCAACAGCGGGAGTACTATACGCAGTATTTT.

The rearrangement joins TRBV15 to TRBJ2-1; TRBD1 matches at 9 bases. In germline, CDR1 is LNHNV, CDR2 YYDKDF (reference sequence). V was pared by 3 bases and J by 3 bases, with 0 bases of the junction left unmatched. The CDR3 runs to 14 residues. The CDR3 nucleotides read TGTGCCACCAGCAGGGGACAGGGCTACAATGAGCAGTTCTTC. Amino acid sequence: CATSRGQGYNEQFF. Complete variable domain (other parts from reference TRBV15 and TRBJ2-1): DAMVIQNPRYQVTQFGKPVTLSCSQTLNHNVMYWYQQKSSQAPKLLFHYYDKDFNNEADTPDNFQSRRPNTSFCFLDIRSPGLGDTAMYLCATSRGQGYNEQFFGPGTRLTVL.

V usage is TRBV11-3 and J usage is TRBJ2-1; D is unresolved. This CDR3 is 13 amino acids long. CDR1 and CDR2 (germline): SGHNT, YENEEA. V was trimmed by 1 base and J by 5 bases, leaving 6 bases between them. The CDR3 loop reads CASSLGRNNEQFF. The CDR3 region has the DNA TGTGCCAGCAGCTTAGGGCGGAACAATGAGCAGTTCTTC.

The chain employs TRBV10-2 and TRBJ2-3; maybe TRBD2 (7 bases). V was cut by 6 bases and J by 5 bases, with 15 bases left in between. The CDR3 consists of 14 residues. Germline CDR1 is WSHSY and CDR2 is SAAADI. This CDR3 reads CASSSVGGVDTQYF. DNA of the CDR3: TGCGCCAGCAGCTCTGTAGGGGGGGTAGATACGCAGTATTTT.

The chain recombines TRBV19 with TRBJ2-2; TRBD2 matches 9 bases. CDR1 is LNHDA and CDR2 is SQIVND in the germline V gene (reference sequence). The CDR3 has 15 amino acids. J gave up 5 bases and V 7 bases, and 8 bases lay outside the gene matches. Here the CDR3 DNA reads TGTGCCAGTATCACGGGACTAGCCTCGACCGGGGAGCTGTTTTTT. This encodes CASITGLASTGELFF.

CDR3 protein: CASSIYSGTSGRRSYNEQFF. The DNA of the CDR3 is TGCGCCAGCAGCATCTATAGCGGGACTAGCGGGAGGCGCTCCTACAATGAGCAGTTCTTC. The chain links TRBV5-1 to TRBJ2-1; 15 bases are shared with TRBD2. The CDR3 contains 20 residues. Per the germline V gene, CDR1 is SGHRS and CDR2 is YFSETQ. With V trimmed by 4 bases and J by 0 bases, 11 bases remained unmatched.

This chain uses TRBV7-9 with TRBJ2-3; 7 positions agree with TRBD1. The CDR3 spans 13 residues. CDR1 and CDR2 from the germline V gene are SEHNR and FQNEAQ (reference sequence). V shed 5 bases, J shed 4 bases, and the junction held 3 bases outside the gene matches. CDR3 nucleotides: TGTGCCAGCAGCCAACAGGGGTCAGATACGCAGTATTTT. Protein sequence: CASSQQGSDTQYF.

The gene calls are TRBV11-2 and TRBJ2-5; TRBD1 aligns across 9 bases. The CDR3 totals 15 residues. Germline trimming cut 4 bases from V and 5 bases from J; bases unmatched to any gene: 8. In germline, CDR1 is SGHAT, CDR2 FQNNGV. This CDR3 is CASSSLQGAGETQYF. CDR3 in DNA: TGTGCCAGCAGCTCTCTACAGGGGGCGGGGGAGACCCAGTACTTC.

This clone showed up just a few times. The rearrangement uses TRBV27 and TRBJ2-7; 9 bases are shared with TRBD2. This CDR3 comprises 16 residues. V was clipped by 8 bases and J by 2 bases; unmatched bases: 13. Germline-derived CDR1 and CDR2 are MNHEY and SMNVEV (reference sequence). The CDR3 reads CASRSVIAGAPYEQYF. The CDR3 nucleotides are TGTGCCAGCCGGTCTGTAATAGCGGGGGCTCCCTACGAGCAGTACTTC.

This clone came up a few times. The rearrangement links TRBV10-1 to TRBJ1-1, with TRBD1 matching 9 bases. This CDR3 spans 14 amino acids. J lost 6 bases, V lost 6 bases, and 8 bases had no gene match. CDR1 is WNHNN, CDR2 SYGVQD, per germline (reference sequence). The DNA of the CDR3 is TGCGCCAGCAGCCCCGGGACAGGGACCCCTGAAGCTTTCTTT. It translates to CASSPGTGTPEAFF.

V is TRBV6-5 and J is TRBJ2-7, with TRBD2 matching 11 bases. CDR3 length: 13 residues. The V segment lost 6 bases and the J segment 3 bases; nucleotides outside the gene matches: 1. Germline CDR1 MNHEY, CDR2 SVGAGI. CDR3 protein: CASSGTSGYEQYF. CDR3 nucleotide sequence: TGTGCCAGCAGCGGGACTAGCGGCTACGAGCAGTACTTC.

The chain links TRBV12-3 or TRBV12-4 to TRBJ2-5, with unresolved D. This CDR3 is 12 amino acids long. V was pared by 2 bases and J by 2 bases, with 3 bases between. DNA of the CDR3: TGTGCCAGCAGTTTATATCAAGAGACCCAGTACTTC. Its translation is CASSLYQETQYF.

The rearrangement links TRBV5-1 to TRBJ1-5; weak D call: TRBD1 (5 bases). Deletions cut 3 bases from V and 0 bases from J, with 10 bases between. The CDR3 is 15 amino acids. The germline V gene encodes CDR1 SGHRS and CDR2 YFSETQ. This CDR3 reads CASSSGHNSNQPQHF. The CDR3 bases are TGCGCCAGCAGCTCCGGACACAATAGCAATCAGCCCCAGCATTTT.

This clone has more than one count but fewer than ten. The V and J genes are TRBV5-1 and TRBJ2-3, with 7 bases identical to TRBD2. V lost 1 base, J lost 4 bases, and 9 bases stayed unmatched. Per the germline V gene, CDR1 is SGHRS and CDR2 is YFSETQ. This CDR3 comprises 16 residues. CDR3 DNA sequence: TGCGCCAGCAGCTTGTGGGGGACTAAAGCGGCAGATACGCAGTATTTT. It specifies CASSLWGTKAADTQYF.

This clone came up once. The chain links TRBV19 to TRBJ1-1; perhaps TRBD1 as D (5 bases). Germline V gene sequence: CDR1 LNHDA, CDR2 SQIVND (reference sequence). The V and J ends lost 5 bases and 7 bases respectively, with 20 bases between them. The length of the CDR3 is 15 residues. For the CDR3, the DNA is TGTGCCAGTAGTGTCCCAGCCCCAGGGAAGGTTGAAGCTTTCTTT. It translates to CASSVPAPGKVEAFF.

This clone appeared a single time. This rearrangement joins TRBV28 to TRBJ2-2; 8 bases are shared with TRBD1. Per germline, CDR1 MDHEN and CDR2 SYDVKM. Trimming removed 6 bases from V and 0 bases from J; junction bases left unmatched: 9. The CDR3 length is 17 residues. The CDR3 region has the DNA TGTGCCAGCAGCCGACAGGGGTCAGCGGCGAACACCGGGGAGCTGTTTTTT. Translating it yields CASSRQGSAANTGELFF.

CDR3 in DNA: TGTGCCAGCAAGGGCGGGTTTGGGGCCAACGTCCTGACTTTC. Translating it yields CASKGGFGANVLTF. The V call is TRBV2, the J call TRBJ2-6, with D tentatively TRBD2 (5 bases). Germline V gene sequence: CDR1 SNHLY, CDR2 FYNNEI. V was cut by 7 bases and J by 3 bases, with 10 bases left in between. The CDR3 runs 14 residues.

This chain uses TRBV7-9 with TRBJ2-5, with a tentative D call TRBD2 (6 bases). The ends were cut back, 5 bases at V and 1 base at J, with 14 bases in the middle. CDR3 length equals 15 residues. The V gene's germline CDR1 is SEHNR and CDR2 FQNEAQ (reference sequence). The CDR3 coding sequence is TGTGCCAGCAGCCCCGGAGGAGGGGCCCAAGAGACCCAGTACTTC. Translation gives CASSPGGGAQETQYF.

This clone was counted a single time. The gene calls are TRBV10-2 and TRBJ2-7; TRBD1 aligns across 10 bases. This CDR3 has 15 residues. CDR1 is WSHSY, CDR2 SAAADI, per germline. V lost 3 bases and J lost 5; bases outside the gene matches: 7. CDR3 coding DNA: TGCGCCAGCAGTGACCCGGGACAGGGGAACCACGAGCAGTACTTC. It codes for CASSDPGQGNHEQYF.

The genes are TRBV3-1 (or the pseudogene TRBV3-2) and TRBJ1-6, with 8 nucleotides matching TRBD1. This CDR3 is built from 14 residues. With V trimmed by 0 bases and J by 9 bases, 1 base remained unmatched. In germline, CDR1 is LGHDT, CDR2 YNNKEL (reference sequence). The CDR3 DNA sequence: TGTGCCAGCAGCCAAGACAGGGGGCCTTCACCCCTCCACTTT. Its protein is CASSQDRGPSPLHF.